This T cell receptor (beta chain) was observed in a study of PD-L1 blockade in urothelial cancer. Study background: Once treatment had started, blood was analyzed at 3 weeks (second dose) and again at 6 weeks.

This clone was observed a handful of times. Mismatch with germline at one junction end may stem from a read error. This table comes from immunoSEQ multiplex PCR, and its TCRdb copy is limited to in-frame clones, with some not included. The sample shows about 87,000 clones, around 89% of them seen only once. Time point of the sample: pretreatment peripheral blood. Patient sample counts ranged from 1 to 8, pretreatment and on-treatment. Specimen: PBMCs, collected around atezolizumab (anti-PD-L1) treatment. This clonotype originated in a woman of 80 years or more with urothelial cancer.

The CDR3 DNA reads TGTGCCAGTAGTTTGGACAGCAACATTCAGGCCCAGCATTTT. Its protein is CASSLDSNIQAQHF. The rearrangement joins TRBV19 to TRBJ1-5, with a weak D call TRBD1 (6 bases). Germline V gives CDR1 LNHDA, CDR2 SQIVND (reference sequence). The CDR3 spans 14 residues.